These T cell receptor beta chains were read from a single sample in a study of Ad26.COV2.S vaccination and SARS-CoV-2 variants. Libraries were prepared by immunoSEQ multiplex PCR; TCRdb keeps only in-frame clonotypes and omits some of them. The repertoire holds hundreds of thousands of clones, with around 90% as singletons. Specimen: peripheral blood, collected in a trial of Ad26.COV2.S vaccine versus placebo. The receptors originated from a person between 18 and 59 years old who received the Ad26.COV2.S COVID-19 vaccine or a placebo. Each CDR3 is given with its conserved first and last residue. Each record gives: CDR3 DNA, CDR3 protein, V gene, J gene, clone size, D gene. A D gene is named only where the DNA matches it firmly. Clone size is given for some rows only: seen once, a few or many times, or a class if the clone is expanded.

cdr3_nt: TGTGCCAGCAGTGAAGTGGGGCTAGCGGGATGGGACACAGATACGCAGTATTTT; cdr3_aa: CASSEVGLAGWDTDTQYF; v_call: TRBV2; j_call: TRBJ2-3; clone_size: -; d_call: TRBD2
cdr3_nt: TGTGCCAGCACCGGGACTAGCGGCTACAATGAGCAGTTCTTC; cdr3_aa: CASTGTSGYNEQFF; v_call: TRBV6-5; j_call: TRBJ2-1; clone_size: -; d_call: TRBD2
cdr3_nt: TGTGCCAGCAGCAGATTTACCGGGACACAGACTGAAAAACTGTTTTTT; cdr3_aa: CASSRFTGTQTEKLFF; v_call: TRBV3-1/TRBV3-2; j_call: TRBJ1-4; clone_size: -; d_call: -
cdr3_nt: TGTGCCAGCAGCGCCGGGCCCTACGAGCAGTACTTC; cdr3_aa: CASSAGPYEQYF; v_call: TRBV2; j_call: TRBJ2-7; clone_size: -; d_call: -
cdr3_nt: TGTGCCAGCAGTGTTTGGCTTTCGGACAGCCATAGCAATCAGCCCCAGCATTTT; cdr3_aa: CASSVWLSDSHSNQPQHF; v_call: TRBV2; j_call: TRBJ1-5; clone_size: -; d_call: -
cdr3_nt: TGCGCCAGCAGCGTCGGGACAGGGACCTACGAGCAGTACTTC; cdr3_aa: CASSVGTGTYEQYF; v_call: TRBV5-1; j_call: TRBJ2-7; clone_size: -; d_call: TRBD1
cdr3_nt: TGTGCCAGCTCACCCCGGGACAGGTTCTCGAACACCGGGGAGCTGTTTTTT; cdr3_aa: CASSPRDRFSNTGELFF; v_call: TRBV18; j_call: TRBJ2-2; clone_size: -; d_call: TRBD1
cdr3_nt: TGTGCCTGGAGTCCCCTAGCGGGACCCTACAATGAGCAGTTCTTC; cdr3_aa: CAWSPLAGPYNEQFF; v_call: TRBV30; j_call: TRBJ2-1; clone_size: -; d_call: TRBD2
cdr3_nt: TGTGCCTGGCGGGACAGGAACACTGAAGCTTTCTTT; cdr3_aa: CAWRDRNTEAFF; v_call: TRBV30; j_call: TRBJ1-1; clone_size: once; d_call: TRBD1
cdr3_nt: TGCGCCAGCAGCTTGCAGCTAGCGGGATACGCGAACACCGGGGAGCTGTTTTTT; cdr3_aa: CASSLQLAGYANTGELFF; v_call: TRBV5-1; j_call: TRBJ2-2; clone_size: few; d_call: TRBD2
cdr3_nt: TGTGCCAGCAGTCCATATCCGGCAGGGGAGCTGTTCTTC; cdr3_aa: CASSPYPAGELFF; v_call: TRBV27; j_call: TRBJ2-1; clone_size: once; d_call: -
cdr3_nt: TGTGCCAGCAGGGGAGGGGGCTCGGACACTGAAGCTTTCTTT; cdr3_aa: CASRGGGSDTEAFF; v_call: TRBV7-2; j_call: TRBJ1-1; clone_size: once; d_call: TRBD1
cdr3_nt: TGTGCCAGCATAGCGGGGATAAATTACAATGAGCAGTTCTTC; cdr3_aa: CASIAGINYNEQFF; v_call: TRBV2; j_call: TRBJ2-1; clone_size: once; d_call: TRBD2
cdr3_nt: TGTGCCAGCAGCCAAGACGGAGGAGAAAAACTGTTTTTT; cdr3_aa: CASSQDGGEKLFF; v_call: TRBV3-1/TRBV3-2; j_call: TRBJ1-4; clone_size: once; d_call: -
cdr3_nt: TGCGCCAGCAGCGCCCTGTGGGCAGGACCGACCTACGAGCAGTACTTC; cdr3_aa: CASSALWAGPTYEQYF; v_call: TRBV4-1; j_call: TRBJ2-7; clone_size: -; d_call: -
cdr3_nt: TGTGCCTGGAGAGACAGGGGGGAATCCTACGAGCAGTACTTC; cdr3_aa: CAWRDRGESYEQYF; v_call: TRBV30; j_call: TRBJ2-7; clone_size: -; d_call: TRBD1
cdr3_nt: TGTGCCAGCAGCATAGGGGCCAGCGGGGTTTACGAGCAGTACTTC; cdr3_aa: CASSIGASGVYEQYF; v_call: TRBV6-5; j_call: TRBJ2-7; clone_size: -; d_call: TRBD2
cdr3_nt: TGCGCCAGCAGCCAACAAGTAGCGGAGAGCCAAGAGACCCAGTACTTC; cdr3_aa: CASSQQVAESQETQYF; v_call: TRBV4-3; j_call: TRBJ2-5; clone_size: -; d_call: -
cdr3_nt: TGTGCCAGCAGCTCCCCTCGACAGGGGGAGACCCAGTACTTC; cdr3_aa: CASSSPRQGETQYF; v_call: TRBV7-9; j_call: TRBJ2-5; clone_size: -; d_call: TRBD1
cdr3_nt: TGTGCCAGCTCACCTTCCGAGATAGCGGGAGTCAATGAGCAGTTCTTC; cdr3_aa: CASSPSEIAGVNEQFF; v_call: TRBV18; j_call: TRBJ2-1; clone_size: -; d_call: TRBD2
cdr3_nt: TGTGCCAGCAGTTTAAACTACCCGGGGATGGCCACTGAAGCTTTCTTT; cdr3_aa: CASSLNYPGMATEAFF; v_call: TRBV27; j_call: TRBJ1-1; clone_size: -; d_call: -
cdr3_nt: TGTGCCAGCAGTGTAGTCTCCTTCGAGAACACCGGGGAGCTGTTTTTT; cdr3_aa: CASSVVSFENTGELFF; v_call: TRBV6-4; j_call: TRBJ2-2; clone_size: -; d_call: -
cdr3_nt: TGTGCCAGCAGTTACTCGGTTAGCGGCCACACAGATACGCAGTATTTT; cdr3_aa: CASSYSVSGHTDTQYF; v_call: TRBV6-6; j_call: TRBJ2-3; clone_size: once; d_call: -
cdr3_nt: TGTGCCAGCAGCTACCCCGGGACTAGCAGGGCAGATACGCAGTATTTT; cdr3_aa: CASSYPGTSRADTQYF; v_call: TRBV7-2; j_call: TRBJ2-3; clone_size: -; d_call: TRBD2
cdr3_nt: TGCAGCGTTGAACGGACTAGCGGGCCGCAGGATGAGCAGTTCTTC; cdr3_aa: CSVERTSGPQDEQFF; v_call: TRBV29-1; j_call: TRBJ2-1; clone_size: -; d_call: TRBD2
cdr3_nt: TGTGCCAGCAGCCTCGGGAGGGGAGGATACAATGAGCAGTTCTTC; cdr3_aa: CASSLGRGGYNEQFF; v_call: TRBV7-2; j_call: TRBJ2-1; clone_size: -; d_call: TRBD2
cdr3_nt: TGCAGCGTTGAAATTACAGGGGTGAACCGGCAGTACTTC; cdr3_aa: CSVEITGVNRQYF; v_call: TRBV29-1; j_call: TRBJ2-7; clone_size: -; d_call: TRBD1
cdr3_nt: TGTGCCAGCAGCTCCGGGGACAGGGTTGAGTTATACGAGCAGTACTTC; cdr3_aa: CASSSGDRVELYEQYF; v_call: TRBV13; j_call: TRBJ2-7; clone_size: -; d_call: TRBD1
cdr3_nt: TGTGCCAGCAGCCTAACTGGGACTAACAACTACGAGCAGTACTTC; cdr3_aa: CASSLTGTNNYEQYF; v_call: TRBV11-2; j_call: TRBJ2-7; clone_size: -; d_call: TRBD2
cdr3_nt: TGCAGTGCTAGTCACCCCCAGGGTAGGTACACTGAAGCTTTCTTT; cdr3_aa: CSASHPQGRYTEAFF; v_call: TRBV20-1; j_call: TRBJ1-1; clone_size: -; d_call: -
cdr3_nt: TGTGCCTCTAATGCTCGGTCGGGGAGGGAAGAGTTCTTC; cdr3_aa: CASNARSGREEFF; v_call: TRBV6-5; j_call: TRBJ2-1; clone_size: -; d_call: TRBD2
cdr3_nt: TGCGCCAGCAGCTTGGGAAGCGGAGGTGGGGTTCTATGGACAGATACGCAGTATTTT; cdr3_aa: CASSLGSGGGVLWTDTQYF; v_call: TRBV5-1; j_call: TRBJ2-3; clone_size: -; d_call: -
cdr3_nt: TGTGCCAGTAGCCTTAAATTGATGGCGGGAGGAGTAGGTACGCAGTATTTT; cdr3_aa: CASSLKLMAGGVGTQYF; v_call: TRBV19; j_call: TRBJ2-3; clone_size: -; d_call: TRBD2
cdr3_nt: TGTGCCAGCGCGCAGATTCGGCGGGAGGAGCTGTTTTTT; cdr3_aa: CASAQIRREELFF; v_call: TRBV7-2; j_call: TRBJ2-2; clone_size: -; d_call: -
cdr3_nt: TGTGCCAGCAGTCAATTTGCCGTGGGCCCAAGCTCCTACGAGCAGTACTTC; cdr3_aa: CASSQFAVGPSSYEQYF; v_call: TRBV28; j_call: TRBJ2-7; clone_size: -; d_call: -
cdr3_nt: TGCGCCAGCAGCTTGGTAGCGGCTTACAATGAGCAGTTCTTC; cdr3_aa: CASSLVAAYNEQFF; v_call: TRBV5-1; j_call: TRBJ2-1; clone_size: -; d_call: -
cdr3_nt: TGTGCCTGGAGTAGGCTATCCAGTGAGCAGTTCTTC; cdr3_aa: CAWSRLSSEQFF; v_call: TRBV30; j_call: TRBJ2-1; clone_size: -; d_call: -
cdr3_nt: TGTGCCAGCACCATGAATCCGGTGCTGAACACTGAAGCTTTCTTT; cdr3_aa: CASTMNPVLNTEAFF; v_call: TRBV5-6; j_call: TRBJ1-1; clone_size: -; d_call: -
cdr3_nt: TGTGCCAGCAGTTTTTCGGACACTGAAGCTTTCTTT; cdr3_aa: CASSFSDTEAFF; v_call: TRBV28; j_call: TRBJ1-1; clone_size: -; d_call: -
cdr3_nt: TGTGCCAGAGACCGGGACAGTGGTTTAGGGGGGACCGGGGAGCTGTTTTTT; cdr3_aa: CARDRDSGLGGTGELFF; v_call: TRBV30; j_call: TRBJ2-2; clone_size: -; d_call: -
cdr3_nt: TGTGCCAGCAGTCCCTCCCCCCGCGCGTCTGCCCAGTACTTC; cdr3_aa: CASSPSPRASAQYF; v_call: TRBV28; j_call: TRBJ2-5; clone_size: -; d_call: -
cdr3_nt: TGTGCCAGCAGCTCTCTTCCAGGGGGCGCGGGACACACTGAAGCTTTCTTT; cdr3_aa: CASSSLPGGAGHTEAFF; v_call: TRBV7-9; j_call: TRBJ1-1; clone_size: -; d_call: TRBD1
cdr3_nt: TGTGCCAGCTCACCAAGTCAACACGAGCAGTACTTC; cdr3_aa: CASSPSQHEQYF; v_call: TRBV18; j_call: TRBJ2-7; clone_size: -; d_call: -
cdr3_nt: TGTGCCAGCAGCTTAGAGGGCAGGAAAAGGGAGCAGTTCTTC; cdr3_aa: CASSLEGRKREQFF; v_call: TRBV7-6; j_call: TRBJ2-1; clone_size: -; d_call: -
cdr3_nt: TGTGCCAGCAGCCCCCGACTAGCGGGAGGGACAGATACGCAGTATTTT; cdr3_aa: CASSPRLAGGTDTQYF; v_call: TRBV5-8; j_call: TRBJ2-3; clone_size: once; d_call: TRBD2
cdr3_nt: TGTGCCAGCACTGCCAGGGTACACACCGGGGAGCTGTTTTTT; cdr3_aa: CASTARVHTGELFF; v_call: TRBV6-5; j_call: TRBJ2-2; clone_size: -; d_call: -
cdr3_nt: TGCAGTGCTAGAGACGCGAACGAGCAGTACTTC; cdr3_aa: CSARDANEQYF; v_call: TRBV20-1; j_call: TRBJ2-7; clone_size: -; d_call: -
cdr3_nt: TGTGCCAGCAGCGGGCCAAATCAGCCCCAGCATTTT; cdr3_aa: CASSGPNQPQHF; v_call: TRBV7-2; j_call: TRBJ1-5; clone_size: -; d_call: -
cdr3_nt: TGTGCCAGCAGCTCAGGAACCCAGGGAGGCAATCAGCCCCAGCATTTT; cdr3_aa: CASSSGTQGGNQPQHF; v_call: TRBV7-8; j_call: TRBJ1-5; clone_size: -; d_call: -
cdr3_nt: TGTGCCAGCAGCTTTGGGTCTCCGAGTCAGCACTACGAGCAGTACTTC; cdr3_aa: CASSFGSPSQHYEQYF; v_call: TRBV7-9; j_call: TRBJ2-7; clone_size: -; d_call: -
cdr3_nt: TGTGCCACCGAACAGGGTGGGACCGGGGAGCTGTTTTTT; cdr3_aa: CATEQGGTGELFF; v_call: TRBV30; j_call: TRBJ2-2; clone_size: -; d_call: -
cdr3_nt: TGTGCCAGCAGCATCGGACAGGGAAGCTATGGCTACACCTTC; cdr3_aa: CASSIGQGSYGYTF; v_call: TRBV7-9; j_call: TRBJ1-2; clone_size: -; d_call: TRBD1
cdr3_nt: TGTGCCAGCAGCTTGGGTCTAACCGGGACCTACAATGAGCAGTTCTTC; cdr3_aa: CASSLGLTGTYNEQFF; v_call: TRBV5-6; j_call: TRBJ2-1; clone_size: -; d_call: -